This T cell receptor beta chain was retrieved from a study of Ad26.COV2.S vaccination and SARS-CoV-2 variants. Produced via immunoSEQ multiplex PCR; TCRdb's table is partial and in-frame only. The sample records around 140,000 clones, about nine tenths being singletons. Study results and caveats: Vaccinees showed greater spike-specific TCR breadth than placebo recipients. Total responses of T cells may have been underestimated by the analyses of TCR breadth and depth. Vaccine and placebo groups showed comparable non-spike TCR breadth.

CDR3 size: 13 residues. CDR1 SQVTM and CDR2 ANQGSEA come from the germline V gene. With 2 bases removed from V and 2 bases from J, the gap between germline ends came to 9 bases. With regard to this clone: Its antigen is currently unknown.

Sequenced here: peripheral blood, sampled after recovery from COVID-19. The receptor was isolated from a human donor who had recovered from COVID-19. The chain uses TRBV29-1 and TRBJ2-5; D call uncertain. CDR3 sequence (DNA): TGCAGCGTTGAAAAGTCAGTTCAAGAGACCCAGTACTTC. Translated, it gives CSVEKSVQETQYF.